This T cell receptor beta chain was observed in a study of T cell repertoires in cytomegalovirus infection. Looking at the study overall: Well-studied HLA-B-restricted CMV epitopes were used in the study alongside recently identified HLA-C-restricted ones. Through public TCR beta signatures, both CMV infection and matching HLA type were indicated.

Looked up from germline, CDR1 is MNHNS and CDR2 is SASEGT. The CDR3 runs 15 residues. Trimming left V 2 bases short and J 0 bases short, with 11 bases between. The study's findings and limits: Cumulative frequency (of public TCR beta family members) identified carriers of CMV plus the relevant HLA. HLA-C-restricted TCR beta clonotypes specific for CMV led the ex vivo response.

This clonotype has only a few counts. Its matching antigen is unknown. Via MiXCR, TCRdb re-called the reads, giving one row per CDR3 protein. The data hold 90,000 to 120,000 distinct CDR3 sequences, with 35% to 50% observed a single time. The gene calls are TRBV6-1 and TRBJ2-7; possibly TRBD1 for D (5 bases). The receptor comes from a human donor in good health (CMV status not recorded). Some clones in this sample may be carry-over from other donors' samples. The sequences come from CD8+ T cells from cultured PBMCs, collected from culture after CMV antigen stimulation. Here the CDR3 DNA reads TGTGCCAGCAGTGAAAGGGGTTACATCTCCTACGAGCAGTACTTC. Translated, it gives CASSERGYISYEQYF.